Listed below are T cell receptor beta chains from one sample, sequenced in a study of vaccination and CD4 T cells after COVID-19. TCRdb re-called the PCR reads through MiXCR, storing one row per CDR3 protein. The repertoire has around 10,000 distinct CDR3 sequences, around 50% of them found once; the top ten carry 8% to 9.5%. These receptors have no known antigen. Sequencing used CD4+ T cells from blood, cultured in vitro. Source of these receptors: a human donor who had recovered from COVID-19. CDR3s include the opening cysteine and the closing phenylalanine or tryptophan. The order of the fields is D gene, J gene, V gene, clone size, CDR3 DNA, CDR3 protein. A D gene is named only where the DNA matches it firmly. Clone size is shown for a subset of rows, as once, few, many or a class of expanded clone.

D gene: -; J gene: TRBJ1-1; V gene: TRBV18; clone size: -; CDR3 DNA: TGTGCCAGCTCCCAACTGGGCACTGAAGCTTTCTTT; CDR3 protein: CASSQLGTEAFF
D gene: TRBD1; J gene: TRBJ1-6; V gene: TRBV7-2; clone size: -; CDR3 DNA: TGTGCCAGCAGCTTGACAGGGCGGGATTCACCCCTCCACTTT; CDR3 protein: CASSLTGRDSPLHF
D gene: -; J gene: TRBJ2-7; V gene: TRBV7-2; clone size: few; CDR3 DNA: TGTGCCAGCAGCCCACTGGGGGGCCGGGACGAGCAGTACTTC; CDR3 protein: CASSPLGGRDEQYF
D gene: -; J gene: TRBJ2-2; V gene: TRBV6-1; clone size: -; CDR3 DNA: TGTGCCAGCACGAATCCGGGACAACACACCGGGGAGCTGTTTTTT; CDR3 protein: CASTNPGQHTGELFF
D gene: -; J gene: TRBJ1-1; V gene: TRBV20-1; clone size: -; CDR3 DNA: TGCAGTGCGCCGGGGAAAAACACTGAAGCTTTCTTT; CDR3 protein: CSAPGKNTEAFF
D gene: -; J gene: TRBJ2-2; V gene: TRBV7-6; clone size: -; CDR3 DNA: TGTGCCAGCAGATTAGGGTTCAGGGTTCGCCCGAACAACACCGGGGAGCTGTTTTTT; CDR3 protein: CASRLGFRVRPNNTGELFF
D gene: -; J gene: TRBJ1-1; V gene: TRBV10-3; clone size: few; CDR3 DNA: TGTGCCATCAGGAGTGGACAGAAGAACACTGAAGCTTTCTTT; CDR3 protein: CAIRSGQKNTEAFF
D gene: -; J gene: TRBJ1-2; V gene: TRBV20-1; clone size: -; CDR3 DNA: TGCAGTGCTAGTCAAGGGGGGCGATATGGCTACACCTTC; CDR3 protein: CSASQGGRYGYTF
D gene: -; J gene: TRBJ2-3; V gene: TRBV6-5; clone size: -; CDR3 DNA: TGTGCCAGCAGTTATTTACGGGGCCAATCAAATACGCAGTATTTT; CDR3 protein: CASSYLRGQSNTQYF
D gene: -; J gene: TRBJ2-5; V gene: TRBV5-1; clone size: -; CDR3 DNA: TGCGCCAGCAGCTTTCAAGAGACCCAGTACTTC; CDR3 protein: CASSFQETQYF
D gene: -; J gene: TRBJ2-3; V gene: TRBV9; clone size: -; CDR3 DNA: TGTGCCAGCAGCGTTAGGGGGGGAGGAGATACGCAGTATTTT; CDR3 protein: CASSVRGGGDTQYF
D gene: -; J gene: TRBJ1-2; V gene: TRBV5-3; clone size: -; CDR3 DNA: TGTGCCAGCAGTAAATCGGACAGTTCCGGGGGCTACACCTTC; CDR3 protein: CASSKSDSSGGYTF
D gene: TRBD1; J gene: TRBJ1-1; V gene: TRBV2; clone size: few; CDR3 DNA: TGTGCCAGCAGAGGGACAGGGTACGAAGCTTTCTTT; CDR3 protein: CASRGTGYEAFF
D gene: TRBD1; J gene: TRBJ1-6; V gene: TRBV19; clone size: few; CDR3 DNA: TGTGCCAGTAGGAACGACAGGGTTTCACCCCTCCACTTT; CDR3 protein: CASRNDRVSPLHF
D gene: TRBD1; J gene: TRBJ1-1; V gene: TRBV12-3/TRBV12-4; clone size: -; CDR3 DNA: TGTGCCAGCAGGATAGACAGGGTGAACACTGAAGCTTTCTTT; CDR3 protein: CASRIDRVNTEAFF
D gene: -; J gene: TRBJ1-1; V gene: TRBV30; clone size: -; CDR3 DNA: TGTGCCTGGAGCACGGCTTCGAACACTGAAGCTTTCTTT; CDR3 protein: CAWSTASNTEAFF
D gene: TRBD2; J gene: TRBJ2-1; V gene: TRBV6-5; clone size: -; CDR3 DNA: TGTGCCAGCAGTTTGGGACTAGCGGGAGGGGGCTTATACAATGAGCAGTTCTTC; CDR3 protein: CASSLGLAGGGLYNEQFF
D gene: TRBD1; J gene: TRBJ1-5; V gene: TRBV24-1; clone size: -; CDR3 DNA: TGTGCCACCAGTGATCGGGACAGACCCAATCAGCCCCAGCATTTT; CDR3 protein: CATSDRDRPNQPQHF
D gene: TRBD2; J gene: TRBJ2-3; V gene: TRBV20-1; clone size: few; CDR3 DNA: TGCAGTGCAGGTAGCGGGGGGGCATACACAGATACGCAGTATTTT; CDR3 protein: CSAGSGGAYTDTQYF
D gene: -; J gene: TRBJ1-1; V gene: TRBV21-1; clone size: few; CDR3 DNA: TGTGCCAGCAGCAAAGGGAGAGCTTTCTTT; CDR3 protein: CASSKGRAFF
D gene: -; J gene: TRBJ2-5; V gene: TRBV7-2; clone size: -; CDR3 DNA: TGTGCCAGCACAGAACAGGGCGTCGAGACCCAGTACTTC; CDR3 protein: CASTEQGVETQYF
D gene: TRBD2; J gene: TRBJ2-1; V gene: TRBV20-1; clone size: -; CDR3 DNA: TGCAGTGCTAGGTCGCGGGAGGTGTACAATGAGCAGTTCTTC; CDR3 protein: CSARSREVYNEQFF
D gene: -; J gene: TRBJ1-6; V gene: TRBV6-5; clone size: -; CDR3 DNA: TGTGCCAGCAGTTTAGGCAGTAGTTCACCCCTCCACTTT; CDR3 protein: CASSLGSSSPLHF
D gene: -; J gene: TRBJ1-2; V gene: TRBV10-1; clone size: -; CDR3 DNA: TGCGCCAGCAGTGCAACAGGAGACTATGGCTACACCTTC; CDR3 protein: CASSATGDYGYTF
D gene: -; J gene: TRBJ1-3; V gene: TRBV24-1; clone size: few; CDR3 DNA: TGTGCCACCAGTAACGCAGCAGGAAACACCATATATTTT; CDR3 protein: CATSNAAGNTIYF
D gene: -; J gene: TRBJ1-5; V gene: TRBV27; clone size: few; CDR3 DNA: TGTGCCAGCAGACGGACAGTACGGCAGCCCCAGCATTTT; CDR3 protein: CASRRTVRQPQHF
D gene: TRBD1; J gene: TRBJ1-5; V gene: TRBV2; clone size: -; CDR3 DNA: TGTGCCAGCAGTATTACAGGGGGCGCCAGCAATCAGCCCCAGCATTTT; CDR3 protein: CASSITGGASNQPQHF
D gene: -; J gene: TRBJ1-1; V gene: TRBV18; clone size: -; CDR3 DNA: TGTGCCAGCTCCCCCCGCGCGTTGGGTTGGAACACTGAAGCTTTCTTT; CDR3 protein: CASSPRALGWNTEAFF
D gene: -; J gene: TRBJ1-2; V gene: TRBV5-1; clone size: once; CDR3 DNA: TGCGCCAGCAGGGACCAGGCTATATTGGGTGTCTATGGCTACACCTTC; CDR3 protein: CASRDQAILGVYGYTF
D gene: TRBD1; J gene: TRBJ1-2; V gene: TRBV20-1; clone size: -; CDR3 DNA: TGCAGTGCTCTGGTCGGGACAGGGGGCAATTATGGCTACACCTTC; CDR3 protein: CSALVGTGGNYGYTF